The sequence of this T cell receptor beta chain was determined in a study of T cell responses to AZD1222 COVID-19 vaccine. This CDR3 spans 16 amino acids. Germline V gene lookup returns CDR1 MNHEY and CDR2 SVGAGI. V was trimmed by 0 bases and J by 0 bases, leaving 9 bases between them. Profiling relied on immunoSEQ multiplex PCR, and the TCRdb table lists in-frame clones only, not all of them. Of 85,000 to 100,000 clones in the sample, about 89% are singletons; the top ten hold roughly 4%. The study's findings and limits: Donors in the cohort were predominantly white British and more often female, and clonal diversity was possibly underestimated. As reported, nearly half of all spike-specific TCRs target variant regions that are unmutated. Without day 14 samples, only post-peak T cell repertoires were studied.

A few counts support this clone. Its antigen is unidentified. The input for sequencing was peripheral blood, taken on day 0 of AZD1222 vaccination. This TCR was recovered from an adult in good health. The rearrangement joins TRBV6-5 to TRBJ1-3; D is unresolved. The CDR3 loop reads CASSYSEGVSGNTIYF. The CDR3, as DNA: TGTGCCAGCAGTTACTCGGAGGGCGTCTCTGGAAACACCATATATTTT.